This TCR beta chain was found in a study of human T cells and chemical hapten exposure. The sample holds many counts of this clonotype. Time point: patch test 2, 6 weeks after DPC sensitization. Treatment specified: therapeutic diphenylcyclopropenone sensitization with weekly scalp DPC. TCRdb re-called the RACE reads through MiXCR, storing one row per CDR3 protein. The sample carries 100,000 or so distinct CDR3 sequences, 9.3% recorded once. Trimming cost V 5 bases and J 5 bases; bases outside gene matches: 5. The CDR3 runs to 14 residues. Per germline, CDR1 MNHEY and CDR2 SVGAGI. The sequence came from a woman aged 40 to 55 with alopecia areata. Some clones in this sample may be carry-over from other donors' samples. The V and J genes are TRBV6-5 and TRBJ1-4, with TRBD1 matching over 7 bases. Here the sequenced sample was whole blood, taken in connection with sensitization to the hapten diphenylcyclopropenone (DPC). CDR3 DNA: TGTGCCAGCAGTCCGGGACAGCCGAATGAAAAACTGTTTTTT. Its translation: CASSPGQPNEKLFF.